Detailed here is one TCR beta chain. The antigen this receptor binds is unknown. The input lacks base qualities; no much larger clone sits a single base away. Genomic DNA was isolated from the sorted cells so that the TCRbeta CDR3 region could be sequenced. The immunoSEQ Assay was used to sequence the TCRbeta CDR3 regions. The source is immuneACCESS, and TCRdb retained only in-frame sequences with V and J called. Part of the clones is not carried over; for the studies checked, unresolved V genes explain less than half of this, and the remainder is unexplained. Within this sample are 27,000 or so clones, with around 82% of them counted one time only. Clones ranked in the top ten supply less than 15% of the sample. The source of the sample is a study of OX40 agonist ivuxolimab in advanced cancers. Context from the whole study: Ivuxolimab was a fully human IgG2 agonistic monoclonal antibody targeting the costimulatory receptor OX40 (CD134). Intravenous ivuxolimab was administered to patients every 2 weeks at six dose levels: 0.01, 0.1, 0.3, 1.5, 3 and 10 mg/kg. Partial responses were achieved by three dose-escalation patients, of whom one had hepatocellular carcinoma and two had cutaneous melanoma. Among the 52 dose-escalation patients, 19 had hepatocellular carcinoma, about 15 melanoma, 9 renal cell carcinoma and 9 head and neck cancer. A male proportion of roughly 80% and a mean age of approximately 61 years, ranging from about 23 to 79, were recorded for the dose-escalation cohort. The purpose of peripheral TCRbeta sequencing was to test whether ivuxolimab changed TCR sequence diversity and led to clonal T-cell expansion. The paper covers the monotherapy dose-escalation part of the phase I ivuxolimab trial, which included N ≈ 57 patients. Prior anti-PD-1, anti-PD-L1 or anti-CTLA-4 therapy was permitted, and less than 45% of dose-escalation patients had received checkpoint inhibitors.

Broader findings and caveats from the paper: The antigen specificity of the peripheral T cells that underwent clonal expansion was not determined. Low levels of normalized T-cell clonal expansion were also seen in some nonresponding patients. In partial responders in the 0.1-3.0 mg/kg groups, normalized peripheral clonal expansion was found to be among the lowest, especially among CD8+ T cells. After ivuxolimab, more expanded clones were found on average in CD8+ T cells than in CD4+ T cells. At doses of 0.1 to 3.0 mg/kg, clonal expansion of both CD4+ and CD8+ T cells in blood was seen between baseline and week 6.

The CDR3 sequence holds 17 residues, the cysteine and phenylalanine included. The read is trimmed to its CDR3 DNA, 51 bases read in frame from base 1. The trial excluded patients who had a history of autoimmune disease or were on systemic immunosuppression. In every dose cohort, peripheral blood was drawn for TCR sequencing at baseline, cycle 4 day 1, and cycle 7 day 1. Samples came from an open-label, multicenter, first-in-human phase I dose-escalation trial of ivuxolimab. Adults with locally advanced or metastatic head and neck squamous cell, hepatocellular, melanoma or renal cell carcinoma were enrolled in the trial. Before TCR sequencing, CD4+ and CD8+ T cells were separately sorted from peripheral blood.

The source of this sequence is an adult with an advanced solid tumor such as melanoma, head and neck, liver or kidney cancer. The sequence links TRBV21-1 to TRBJ1-2; the DNA was not compared with TRBD1, the D call given in the table. TRBV21-1 is a recognized pseudogene. The sequenced sample was CD4+ or CD8+ T cells sorted from blood, obtained in a trial of the OX40 agonist ivuxolimab. The nucleotides read TGTGCCAGCAGCCAGCAAAACCGGGACAGGGGATGGTATGGCTACACCTTC. This encodes CASSQQNRDRGWYGYTF.